This T cell receptor beta chain comes out of a study of blood T cells in healthy people across ages. Only one count was recorded for this clonotype. The CDR3 has 13 residues. The V gene lost 6 bases and the J gene lost 5 bases, with 13 bases spanning the gap. The germline V gene has CDR1 SNHLY and CDR2 FYNNEI. Then a second PCR, running roughly 6 to 11 cycles, was carried out with a sample-barcoded 5' primer and a J-beta primer mix. TCRdb independently ran MiXCR on the 5' RACE reads; one entry per CDR3 protein. The table records 1,100,000 or so distinct CDR3 sequences, 40% to 55% of them present only once.

The sequencing sample was made of blood. V and J are TRBV2 and TRBJ1-2; D is unclear. The sequence came from a woman between 55 and 75 years old in good health. Here the CDR3 reads CASRDGVGYGYTF. DNA for the CDR3: TGTGCCAGCAGGGATGGAGTAGGGTATGGCTACACCTTC.